This is a list of T cell receptor beta chains from one sample in a study of blood T cell repertoires in COVID-19. The table came from immunoSEQ multiplex PCR; TCRdb's copy has only in-frame clones and leaves some out. The sample has approximately 270,000 clones; 85% to 90% are singletons. The sample taken for sequencing was PBMCs or T cells enriched from blood (not recorded which). Receptors originate from a woman aged 55-70 years who had recovered from COVID-19. CDR3s include the opening cysteine and the closing phenylalanine or tryptophan. The D gene is left open where the match is weak. Clone size is stated in some rows and not others, as once, few, many or a class when expanded.

cdr3_aa: CASSYEAGGGYNEQFF
cdr3_nt: TGCGCCAGCAGCTACGAGGCGGGAGGAGGGTACAATGAGCAGTTCTTC
v_call: TRBV5-1
j_call: TRBJ2-1
clone_size: NA
d_call: TRBD2

cdr3_aa: CASRPVNTEAFF
cdr3_nt: TGTGCCAGCAGACCGGTGAACACTGAAGCTTTCTTT
v_call: TRBV6-5
j_call: TRBJ1-1
clone_size: NA
d_call: NA

cdr3_aa: CAISESSKTTGELFF
cdr3_nt: TGTGCCATCAGTGAGTCGAGTAAAACCACCGGGGAGCTGTTTTTT
v_call: TRBV10-3
j_call: TRBJ2-2
clone_size: NA
d_call: NA

cdr3_aa: CASELLRGTEAFF
cdr3_nt: TGTGCCAGCGAGTTGCTCCGTGGCACTGAAGCTTTCTTT
v_call: TRBV28
j_call: TRBJ1-1
clone_size: NA
d_call: NA

cdr3_aa: CASSLSGNTEAFF
cdr3_nt: TGTGCCAGCAGCTTAAGCGGGAACACTGAAGCTTTCTTT
v_call: TRBV7-3
j_call: TRBJ1-1
clone_size: NA
d_call: NA

cdr3_aa: CASSLGSSGRMGIQYF
cdr3_nt: TGTGCCAGCAGTTTGGGGTCTAGCGGGAGGATGGGCATTCAGTACTTC
v_call: TRBV27
j_call: TRBJ2-4
clone_size: once
d_call: TRBD2

cdr3_aa: CASSPGTGRAQPQHF
cdr3_nt: TGTGCCAGCAGCCCTGGGACAGGGAGAGCTCAGCCCCAGCATTTT
v_call: TRBV2
j_call: TRBJ1-5
clone_size: NA
d_call: TRBD1

cdr3_aa: CASSFGRDTEAFF
cdr3_nt: TGTGCCAGCAGCTTCGGCAGGGACACTGAAGCTTTCTTT
v_call: TRBV11-2
j_call: TRBJ1-1
clone_size: NA
d_call: NA

cdr3_aa: CASSLSSGSRETQYF
cdr3_nt: TGTGCCAGCAGCTTATCTAGCGGGAGCCGAGAGACCCAGTACTTC
v_call: TRBV7-2
j_call: TRBJ2-5
clone_size: NA
d_call: TRBD2

cdr3_aa: CASSYQQGYEQYF
cdr3_nt: TGTGCCAGCAGCTATCAACAGGGCTACGAGCAGTACTTC
v_call: TRBV7-3
j_call: TRBJ2-7
clone_size: NA
d_call: NA

cdr3_aa: CASSLGTSGIYNEQFF
cdr3_nt: TGTGCCAGCAGTTTGGGGACTAGCGGGATCTACAATGAGCAGTTCTTC
v_call: TRBV28
j_call: TRBJ2-1
clone_size: NA
d_call: TRBD2

cdr3_aa: CASTAGTIDQPQHF
cdr3_nt: TGTGCCAGCACGGCGGGAACGATCGATCAGCCCCAGCATTTT
v_call: TRBV6-5
j_call: TRBJ1-5
clone_size: few
d_call: NA

cdr3_aa: CASSLVAGVQETQYF
cdr3_nt: TGTGCCAGCAGCTTAGTAGCGGGGGTCCAAGAGACCCAGTACTTC
v_call: TRBV7-3
j_call: TRBJ2-5
clone_size: NA
d_call: TRBD2

cdr3_aa: CASSPWGTHNSPLHF
cdr3_nt: TGTGCCAGCAGTCCCTGGGGGACTCATAATTCACCCCTCCACTTT
v_call: TRBV28
j_call: TRBJ1-6
clone_size: NA
d_call: NA

cdr3_aa: CASSARGTLQETQYF
cdr3_nt: TGTGCCAGCAGCGCCCGCGGGACGCTTCAAGAGACCCAGTACTTC
v_call: TRBV9
j_call: TRBJ2-5
clone_size: NA
d_call: NA

cdr3_aa: CASSLSRVNTEAFF
cdr3_nt: TGTGCCAGCAGTTTAAGCAGGGTGAACACTGAAGCTTTCTTT
v_call: TRBV28
j_call: TRBJ1-1
clone_size: few
d_call: NA

cdr3_aa: CASRLTNDRDQYF
cdr3_nt: TGTGCAAGTCGCTTAACAAACGACAGAGATCAGTACTTC
v_call: TRBV12-2
j_call: TRBJ2-4
clone_size: NA
d_call: NA

cdr3_aa: CASSFKETQYF
cdr3_nt: TGTGCCAGCAGTTTTAAAGAGACCCAGTACTTC
v_call: TRBV2
j_call: TRBJ2-5
clone_size: NA
d_call: NA

cdr3_aa: CASSVVNRVGGYTF
cdr3_nt: TGTGCCAGCAGCGTAGTTAACAGGGTCGGTGGCTACACCTTC
v_call: TRBV9
j_call: TRBJ1-2
clone_size: NA
d_call: NA

cdr3_aa: CASRHTGQGAREQYF
cdr3_nt: TGTGCCAGCAGGCATACGGGACAGGGGGCGCGGGAGCAGTACTTC
v_call: TRBV5-6
j_call: TRBJ2-7
clone_size: NA
d_call: TRBD1

cdr3_aa: CASSPRRPRTGELFF
cdr3_nt: TGTGCCAGCAGCCCGCGGAGGCCCCGAACCGGGGAGCTGTTTTTT
v_call: TRBV3-1/TRBV3-2
j_call: TRBJ2-2
clone_size: NA
d_call: NA

cdr3_aa: CASSSGQTMNTEAFF
cdr3_nt: TGTGCCAGCAGTTCCGGACAGACCATGAACACTGAAGCTTTCTTT
v_call: TRBV28
j_call: TRBJ1-1
clone_size: NA
d_call: NA

cdr3_aa: CSVLGRLDASYEQYF
cdr3_nt: TGCAGCGTGTTGGGGCGCCTGGACGCCTCCTACGAGCAGTACTTC
v_call: TRBV29-1
j_call: TRBJ2-7
clone_size: NA
d_call: NA

cdr3_aa: CAWTRGDRLNTEAFF
cdr3_nt: TGTGCCTGGACGAGAGGTGACAGGCTAAACACTGAAGCTTTCTTT
v_call: TRBV30
j_call: TRBJ1-1
clone_size: NA
d_call: NA

cdr3_aa: CASGLGRGLEGYTF
cdr3_nt: TGTGCTAGTGGTTTGGGAAGGGGCCTGGAAGGCTACACCTTC
v_call: TRBV12-5
j_call: TRBJ1-2
clone_size: NA
d_call: NA

cdr3_aa: CASSLSMGGYTF
cdr3_nt: TGTGCCAGCAGCTTAAGTATGGGCGGCTACACCTTC
v_call: TRBV7-9
j_call: TRBJ1-2
clone_size: NA
d_call: NA

cdr3_aa: CASSLAAGTEAFF
cdr3_nt: TGTGCCAGCAGCTTAGCAGCGGGCACTGAAGCTTTCTTT
v_call: TRBV7-2
j_call: TRBJ1-1
clone_size: NA
d_call: NA

cdr3_aa: CASSTGQLNYGYTF
cdr3_nt: TGTGCCAGCAGCACAGGACAGTTAAACTATGGCTACACCTTC
v_call: TRBV7-3
j_call: TRBJ1-2
clone_size: NA
d_call: NA

cdr3_aa: CASSVGIAEVTDTQYF
cdr3_nt: TGTGCCAGCAGCGTAGGAATCGCAGAAGTCACAGATACGCAGTATTTT
v_call: TRBV9
j_call: TRBJ2-3
clone_size: NA
d_call: NA

cdr3_aa: CASSFLAGIYNEQFF
cdr3_nt: TGTGCCAGCAGCTTCCTAGCGGGGATCTACAATGAGCAGTTCTTC
v_call: TRBV7-2
j_call: TRBJ2-1
clone_size: once
d_call: TRBD2

cdr3_aa: CASNLGSGTEAFF
cdr3_nt: TGTGCCAGCAACCTTGGGAGCGGCACTGAAGCTTTCTTT
v_call: TRBV6-5
j_call: TRBJ1-1
clone_size: NA
d_call: NA

cdr3_aa: CASSQDRIRAGVVTQYF
cdr3_nt: TGTGCCAGCAGCCAAGATCGCATCCGAGCGGGAGTGGTGACCCAGTACTTC
v_call: TRBV3-1/TRBV3-2
j_call: TRBJ2-5
clone_size: NA
d_call: TRBD2

cdr3_aa: CAISEAQARGNTIYF
cdr3_nt: TGTGCCATCAGTGAGGCGCAAGCGAGAGGAAACACCATATATTTT
v_call: TRBV10-3
j_call: TRBJ1-3
clone_size: NA
d_call: NA

cdr3_aa: CASSPRDRLIETQYF
cdr3_nt: TGTGCCAGCAGCCCCCGGGACAGGCTAATCGAGACCCAGTACTTC
v_call: TRBV9
j_call: TRBJ2-5
clone_size: NA
d_call: TRBD1

cdr3_aa: CASTATGRGDFQETQYF
cdr3_nt: TGTGCCAGCACGGCGACGGGGCGGGGGGACTTTCAAGAGACCCAGTACTTC
v_call: TRBV5-4
j_call: TRBJ2-5
clone_size: NA
d_call: TRBD2

cdr3_aa: CASSQTGVGQPQHF
cdr3_nt: TGTGCCAGCAGCCAAACAGGGGTCGGACAGCCCCAGCATTTT
v_call: TRBV5-8
j_call: TRBJ1-5
clone_size: NA
d_call: TRBD1

cdr3_aa: CASSKGASGADTQYF
cdr3_nt: TGTGCCAGCAGCAAGGGGGCTAGCGGGGCAGATACGCAGTATTTT
v_call: TRBV5-4
j_call: TRBJ2-3
clone_size: once
d_call: TRBD2

cdr3_aa: CASSQDQRNQPQHF
cdr3_nt: TGCGCCAGCAGCCAAGATCAGCGGAATCAGCCCCAGCATTTT
v_call: TRBV4-1
j_call: TRBJ1-5
clone_size: NA
d_call: NA

cdr3_aa: CASTWTGRGTEAFF
cdr3_nt: TGTGCCAGCACCTGGACAGGGCGGGGCACTGAAGCTTTCTTT
v_call: TRBV3-1/TRBV3-2
j_call: TRBJ1-1
clone_size: once
d_call: TRBD1